One and the same sample provided the 27 T cell receptor beta chains below, sequenced in a study of post-analysis software for immune sequencing data. Unique molecular identifiers were carried by the TCR beta cDNA libraries. TCRdb independently ran MiXCR on the PCR reads; one entry per CDR3 protein. The sample lists about 210,000 distinct CDR3 sequences; around 30% were seen once. Antigen specificity for these receptors is unknown. Whole-study findings and limits: Patients had higher frequencies than controls of about five TRBV segments, including TRBV5-6, TRBV5-1 and TRBV20-1.

The sample was blood. These receptors all come from a girl aged 2 to 17 with multiple sclerosis.

V and J are TRBV7-9 and TRBJ2-1; no definite D call. Between the trimmed V and J ends, which lost 5 bases and 8 bases, there was a span of 13 bases. The CDR3 is 13 residues long. CDR1 is SEHNR and CDR2 is FQNEAQ in the germline V gene (reference sequence). CDR3 sequence (DNA): TGTGCCAGCAGCCCCCGGCTGGACCATGAGCAGTTCTTC. It is translated as CASSPRLDHEQFF.

The rearrangement joins TRBV6-5 to TRBJ1-1; D is uncertain. V was shortened by 8 bases and J by 2 bases, with 12 bases between the two germline ends. The CDR3 has 13 amino acids. The V gene's germline CDR1 is MNHEY and CDR2 SVGAGI. The CDR3, as DNA: TGTGCCAGCGTGGGTACACCCAACACTGAAGCTTTCTTT. Protein product: CASVGTPNTEAFF.

The sample holds a few counts of this clonotype. The V gene is TRBV5-6, the J gene TRBJ2-5, with 11 bases matching TRBD2. Germline CDR1 SGHDT, CDR2 YYEEEE. The CDR3 spans 19 residues. The V segment lost 4 bases and the J segment 4 bases; nucleotides outside the gene matches: 18. This chain's CDR3 is CASSPSRRWIAGGVETQYF. In DNA, the CDR3 is TGTGCCAGCAGCCCAAGCCGGAGATGGATAGCGGGAGGGGTAGAGACCCAGTACTTC.

This clonotype showed up just a few times. The chain is built from TRBV20-1 and TRBJ2-1, with 9 bases that match TRBD2. In germline, CDR1 is DFQATT, CDR2 SNEGSKA (reference sequence). The J segment lost 15 bases and the V segment lost 4 bases, leaving 7 bases of the junction unmatched. The CDR3 is 11 amino acids. CDR3 amino acids: CSATAGGLPFF. The CDR3, as DNA: TGCAGTGCTACCGCGGGGGGGCTCCCGTTCTTC.

The chain has TRBV4-1 and TRBJ2-7; a possible D gene is TRBD2 (8 bases). Deletions cut 0 bases from V and 4 bases from J, with 22 bases between. Germline loops: CDR1 MGHRA, CDR2 YSYEKL. The CDR3 sequence is 18 residues long. The CDR3 coding sequence is TGCGCCAGCAGCCAAGATCCAGGGGGGCGGCTAGCGGGTTACGAGCAGTACTTC. Translated, it gives CASSQDPGGRLAGYEQYF.

For this clonotype: A much larger clone sits a single nucleotide away, making a read error possible. The J gene is TRBJ1-2, the V gene TRBV5-1; D gene ambiguous. This CDR3 is 12 amino acids long. Germline V gene sequence: CDR1 SGHRS, CDR2 YFSETQ. CDR3 DNA: TGCGCCAGCAGCCCCGTCGACTATGGCAACACCTTC. This gives the protein CASSPVDYGNTF.

This clonotype was found many times. The rearrangement uses TRBV6-5 and TRBJ1-2; D is unresolved. Trimming took 2 bases from V and 6 from J, leaving 13 bases between them. In germline, CDR1 is MNHEY, CDR2 SVGAGI. The length of the CDR3 is 14 residues. CDR3 bases: TGTGCCAGCAGTTACGCGGCGGAGCAAAATGGCTACACCTTC. This gives the protein CASSYAAEQNGYTF.

V and J are TRBV2 and TRBJ2-1, with a possible D match to TRBD2 (7 bases). The CDR3 loop spans 15 amino acids. Trimming cost V 10 bases and J 8 bases, with 24 bases left between them. Per germline, CDR1 SNHLY and CDR2 FYNNEI. As DNA, the CDR3 is TGTGCCACCACAGAAAACGCCGGGGGGCCAGATGAGCAGTTCTTC. Protein product: CATTENAGGPDEQFF.

This clonotype turned up a few times. The V call is TRBV7-6, the J call TRBJ2-5; D possibly uses TRBD1 or TRBD2 (5 bases each). V was clipped by 5 bases and J by 5 bases, with 15 bases between them. This CDR3 is built from 14 residues. CDR1 and CDR2 (germline): SGHVS, FNYEAQ. The CDR3 nucleotides read TGTGCCAGCAGCCTACAGTCGGGACGGGAGACCCAGTACTTC. Amino acid sequence: CASSLQSGRETQYF.

This clonotype was seen at least ten times. The rearrangement joins TRBV29-1 to TRBJ2-5; D is unresolved. V was cut by 4 bases and J by 5 bases, with 11 bases left in between. The V gene's germline CDR1 is SQVTM and CDR2 ANQGSEA. The CDR3 has 12 residues. The CDR3 nucleotides read TGCAGCGTTGGACATCCTGGGGAGACCCAGTACTTC. Translated, it gives CSVGHPGETQYF.

This clonotype has just a few counts. The chain carries TRBV11-2 and TRBJ2-7; either TRBD1 or TRBD2 may supply D (5 bases each). This CDR3 has 17 amino acids. Looked up from germline, CDR1 is SGHAT and CDR2 is FQNNGV. V was shortened by 3 bases and J by 0 bases, with 18 bases between the two germline ends. Written as DNA, the CDR3 is TGTGCCAGCAGCTTGGGGGAGACAGCCATCAGCTCCTACGAGCAGTACTTC. It is translated as CASSLGETAISSYEQYF.

This clonotype was picked up a small number of times. This may come from a read error, since a much larger clone is one base off. The gene calls are TRBV29-1 and TRBJ2-7; D gene uncertain. Trimming took 7 bases from V and 0 from J, leaving 19 bases between them. The CDR3 has 15 residues. Germline CDR1 reads SQVTM; CDR2 reads ANQGSEA. CDR3 residues: CSATSHQPSSYEQYF. CDR3 nucleotide sequence: TGCAGCGCAACCTCCCACCAACCGAGCTCCTACGAGCAGTACTTC.

There are a few counts of this clonotype. This rearrangement joins TRBV28 to TRBJ2-3; a weak D match, TRBD2 (6 bases). Trimming removed 7 bases from V and 3 bases from J, with 14 bases in between. Germline V gene data show CDR1 as MDHEN and CDR2 as SYDVKM. This CDR3 region has 14 residues. As DNA, the CDR3 is TGTGCCAGCAAACACGGCGGGGTAACAGATACGCAGTATTTT. Amino acids: CASKHGGVTDTQYF.

V usage is TRBV4-2 and J usage is TRBJ2-7; D may be TRBD1 (5 bases). Between the trimmed V and J ends, which lost 0 bases and 5 bases, there was a span of 14 bases. This CDR3 comprises 15 residues. Per germline, CDR1 LGHNA and CDR2 YNFKEQ. In nucleotides, the CDR3 is TGTGCCAGCAGCCAAGAGCCCCAGGGTTCCGACGAGCAGTACTTC. It yields the protein CASSQEPQGSDEQYF.

The gene calls are TRBV2 and TRBJ2-7; D possibly corresponds to TRBD2 (6 bases). The DNA matches TRBJ2-5 better at its end, which makes the J call doubtful. There are 11 residues in the CDR3. Germline values: CDR1 SNHLY, CDR2 FYNNEI. The CDR3 DNA reads as TGTGCCAGCACCGGAGGGGAGACCCAGTACTTC. Its protein is CASTGGETQYF.

This clonotype was seen repeatedly, ten times or more. The V gene is TRBV29-1, the J gene TRBJ2-5; possibly TRBD1 for D (6 bases). CDR1 and CDR2 from the germline V gene are SQVTM and ANQGSEA. This CDR3 has 15 residues. The ends were cut back, 7 bases at V and 0 bases at J, with 18 bases in the middle. Here the CDR3 reads CSAPLQGIDQETQYF. CDR3 sequence (DNA): TGCAGCGCTCCCCTCCAGGGGATCGACCAAGAGACCCAGTACTTC.

This clonotype was counted ten times or more. V gene TRBV12-3 or TRBV12-4 combines with J gene TRBJ2-3, with D perhaps matching TRBD1 (6 bases). The CDR3 loop spans 14 amino acids. V gave up 5 bases and J gave up 6 bases, with 15 bases separating them. CDR3 loop: CASSRQERSDTQYF. CDR3 sequence (DNA): TGTGCCAGCAGTCGACAGGAAAGGTCGGATACGCAGTATTTT.

This clonotype was seen many times. This chain uses TRBV5-1 with TRBJ2-3; D may be TRBD2 (6 bases). From germline, CDR1 is SGHRS and CDR2 YFSETQ. V lost 0 bases and J lost 4, with 12 bases in between. This CDR3 is built from 15 residues. CDR3 region: CASSLASGQADTQYF. The CDR3 nucleotides read TGCGCCAGCAGCTTGGCCAGCGGGCAGGCAGATACGCAGTATTTT.

J is TRBJ2-6 and V is TRBV14, with a possible D match to TRBD1 (6 bases). The ends were cut back, 6 bases at V and 0 bases at J, with 18 bases in the middle. Germline loops: CDR1 SGHDN, CDR2 FVKESK. The CDR3 consists of 18 residues. The CDR3 DNA reads TGTGCCAGCAGTCCTAGGACAGAACACAGCTCTGGGGCCAACGTCCTGACTTTC. This codes for CASSPRTEHSSGANVLTF. Together with reference TRBV14 and TRBJ2-6, the CDR3 gives the full variable domain: EAGVTQFPSHSVIEKGQTVTLRCDPISGHDNLYWYRRVMGKEIKFLLHFVKESKQDESGMPNNRFLAERTGGTYSTLKVQPAELEDSGVYFCASSPRTEHSSGANVLTFGAGSRLTVL.

The CDR3 region is CASSLIGTSSYNEQFF. CDR3 nucleotide sequence: TGTGCCAGCAGCTTAATAGGGACTAGCAGCTACAATGAGCAGTTCTTC. The chain is built from TRBV7-9 and TRBJ2-1, with 9 positions matching TRBD2. The CDR3 loop spans 16 amino acids. Germline loops: CDR1 SEHNR, CDR2 FQNEAQ (reference sequence). The V and J ends lost 2 bases and 3 bases, in that order; junction bases with no gene match: 5. Together with reference TRBV7-9 and TRBJ2-1, the CDR3 gives the full variable domain: DTGVSQNPRHKITKRGQNVTFRCDPISEHNRLYWYRQTLGQGPEFLTYFQNEAQLEKSRLLSDRFSAERPKGSFSTLEIQRTEQGDSAMYLCASSLIGTSSYNEQFFGPGTRLTVL.

J is TRBJ2-1 and V is TRBV20-1; TRBD1 aligns across 8 bases. CDR1 DFQATT and CDR2 SNEGSKA come from the germline V gene (reference sequence). The V gene end was trimmed by 3 bases and the J gene end by 4 bases; junction bases not matched to a gene: 14. The CDR3 loop spans 17 amino acids. The CDR3 is CSARDPFGTGEYNEQFF. CDR3 in DNA: TGCAGTGCTAGGGACCCCTTCGGGACAGGAGAATACAATGAGCAGTTCTTC.

V gene TRBV19 combines with J gene TRBJ2-1; D tentatively reads TRBD1 or TRBD2 (5 bases each). CDR3 length equals 13 residues. The V end was cut by 5 bases, the J end by 7 bases, with 12 bases between. Germline CDR1 and CDR2: LNHDA and SQIVND (reference sequence). CDR3 residues: CASSPGRKNEQFF. As DNA, the CDR3 is TGTGCCAGTAGTCCGGGACGGAAAAATGAGCAGTTCTTC.

J is TRBJ2-7 and V is TRBV29-1; 13 bases are a match to TRBD2. V lost 5 bases and J lost 1; bases outside the gene matches: 2. Germline V gene data show CDR1 as SQVTM and CDR2 as ANQGSEA. This CDR3 comprises 14 residues. The CDR3 coding sequence is TGCAGCGTTTTGACTAGCGGGAGGTCCTACGAGCAGTACTTC. As protein: CSVLTSGRSYEQYF.

The table lists this clonotype with a few counts. This sequence joins TRBV2 and TRBJ1-4; D ambiguous. V shed 2 bases and J shed 10 bases, with 14 bases lying between them. This CDR3 spans 14 amino acids. Germline V CDR1 and CDR2: SNHLY, FYNNEI. The CDR3 region has the DNA TGTGCCAGCAGTGAATCGGATGTGAAAGGAAAACTGTTTTTT. Protein: CASSESDVKGKLFF.

This clonotype was observed a single time. This chain links TRBV20-1 with TRBJ1-2, with D unresolved. Germline V lookup: CDR1 DFQATT, CDR2 SNEGSKA (reference sequence). Trimming pared 2 bases from V and 4 bases from J, leaving 14 bases between. This CDR3 contains 14 residues. CDR3 sequence: CSARIGMRSYGYTF. In DNA, the CDR3 is TGCAGTGCTAGAATCGGGATGCGGAGCTATGGCTACACCTTC.

This clonotype has only a few counts. The chain recombines TRBV20-1 with TRBJ2-5; TRBD2 matches at 14 bases. V gave up 3 bases and J gave up 4 bases; unmatched junction bases: 7. Germline V lookup: CDR1 DFQATT, CDR2 SNEGSKA (reference sequence). The length of the CDR3 is 16 residues. The CDR3 sequence: CSASAGTSGSGETQYF. Written as DNA, the CDR3 is TGCAGTGCTAGCGCCGGGACTAGCGGGAGCGGAGAGACCCAGTACTTC.

This clonotype has a count of ten or more. The J gene is TRBJ2-7, the V gene TRBV5-1; D tentatively reads TRBD1 or TRBD2 (5 bases each). The V gene lost 4 bases and the J gene lost 2 bases, with 10 bases spanning the gap. CDR3 size: 13 residues. Germline CDR1 is SGHRS and CDR2 is YFSETQ. This CDR3 reads CASSGRDPYEQYF. CDR3 in DNA: TGCGCCAGCAGCGGCCGGGACCCCTACGAGCAGTACTTC.